The 24 T cell receptor beta chains given below trace back to one sample, sequenced in a study of CXCR3-negative and CXCR3-positive naive CD8 T cells. Their cognate antigens are unknown. Study observations and caveats: TRB CDR3s of CXCR3-positive naive cells were more hydrophobic than those of CXCR3-negative naive cells.

Through 5' RACE with UMI labels, the TRB cDNA libraries were prepared. Reanalyzing the 5' RACE reads, TCRdb keeps one entry per CDR3 protein, without DNA. The sample table includes approximately 100,000 distinct CDR3 sequences. The material sequenced was naive CXCR3+ CD8+ T cells from blood. Subset indicated: CD45RO-CCR7+CD27+CD95- naive CD8+ T cells expressing CXCR3 (TNR3+). These receptors were collected from a human donor in good health. Some clones in this sample may be carry-over from other donors' samples.

The V gene is TRBV9, the J gene TRBJ2-1; TCRdb selects TRBD2, and the lack of DNA leaves this call unchecked. In germline, CDR1 is SGDLS, CDR2 YYNGEE. The CDR3 extends over 19 amino acids. The CDR3 sequence is CASSHRPRTSGVSYNEQFF.

This chain links TRBV20-1 with TRBJ2-1; TCRdb picks TRBD2, but there is no DNA to check that call. Per the germline V gene, CDR1 is DFQATT and CDR2 is SNEGSKA (reference sequence). There are 16 residues in the CDR3. The chain's CDR3 is CSATSDSSAGGNEQFF.

V and J are TRBV6-2 or TRBV6-3 and TRBJ2-1; lacking DNA, the TRBD2 call made by TCRdb goes unchecked. The germline V gene has CDR1 MNHEY and CDR2 SVGEGT. The CDR3 has 19 amino acids. CDR3 in amino acids: CASSYEAGGGSSSYNEQFF.

V gene TRBV7-3 combines with J gene TRBJ2-2; TCRdb's D call, TRBD1, is unchecked because there is no DNA. There are 15 residues in the CDR3. Germline values: CDR1 SGHTA, CDR2 FQGTGA. Here the CDR3 reads CASSQTGSGIGELFF. Full variable domain (remainder filled in from reference TRBV7-3 and TRBJ2-2): GAGVSQTPSNKVTEKGKYVELRCDPISGHTALYWYRQSLGQGPEFLIYFQGTGAADDSGLPNDRFFAVRPEGSVSTLKIQRTERGDSAVYLCASSQTGSGIGELFFGEGSRLTVL.

The CDR3 loop is CARGTSYYNEQFF. The V and J genes are TRBV6-2 or TRBV6-3 and TRBJ2-1; no DNA is available, so the TRBD2 call from TCRdb remains unchecked. CDR1 and CDR2 from the germline V gene are MNHEY and SVGEGT. CDR3 length: 13 residues.

The rearrangement uses TRBV7-2 and TRBJ2-7. In germline, CDR1 is SGHTA, CDR2 FQGNSA. The CDR3 runs to 13 residues. CDR3 in amino acids: CASSSFLGYEQYF.

This rearrangement joins TRBV13 to TRBJ2-2; TCRdb's D call, TRBD2, is unchecked because there is no DNA. CDR3 length: 19 amino acids. CDR1 is PRHDT and CDR2 is FYEKMQ in the germline V gene (reference sequence). This CDR3 is CASSLGAGGLAGHTGELFF.

The chain couples TRBV12-3 or TRBV12-4 to TRBJ2-5; the D call of TRBD2 rests on TCRdb alone, since no DNA is present to check it. The CDR3 loop spans 15 amino acids. CDR3 residues: CASSLDGGSGETQYF.

V gene TRBV5-1 combines with J gene TRBJ2-7; the D call of TRBD2 rests on TCRdb alone, since no DNA is present to check it. The CDR3 runs to 16 residues. The germline CDR1 and CDR2 sequences are SGHRS and YFSETQ. CDR3 loop: CASSLTSGGTSYEQYF.

The chain is built from TRBV29-1 and TRBJ1-2; TCRdb calls TRBD1, which cannot be checked without DNA. The CDR3 extends over 12 amino acids. Germline CDR1 SQVTM, CDR2 ANQGSEA. The CDR3: CSVLSEDYGYTF.

This chain uses TRBV29-1 with TRBJ1-5; as DNA is missing, the TRBD1 call by TCRdb cannot be tested. The CDR3 sequence is 14 residues long. Germline lookup yields CDR1 SQVTM and CDR2 ANQGSEA. Here the CDR3 reads CSVVDSNSNQPQHF.

V and J are TRBV29-1 and TRBJ2-1. There are 13 residues in the CDR3. The germline V gene has CDR1 SQVTM and CDR2 ANQGSEA. The CDR3 region is CSVGRGSYNEQFF.

The CDR3 reads CASSLGSHNEQFF. The chain couples TRBV5-4 to TRBJ2-1. From germline, CDR1 is SGHNT and CDR2 YYREEE (reference sequence). This CDR3 comprises 13 residues.

The chain carries TRBV28 and TRBJ1-3; absent DNA, TCRdb's TRBD1 call cannot be checked. Germline V gene data show CDR1 as MDHEN and CDR2 as SYDVKM. The CDR3 consists of 16 residues. CDR3 in amino acids: CASRSTRTGGADTIYF.

The chain uses TRBV27 and TRBJ2-7; TCRdb lists TRBD2, though no DNA is available to test this call. The CDR3 runs 13 residues. The germline V gene has CDR1 MNHEY and CDR2 SMNVEV (reference sequence). CDR3 sequence: CATKGGGADEQYF.

The J gene is TRBJ2-7, the V gene TRBV5-1. The CDR3 has 13 amino acids. Germline V gives CDR1 SGHRS, CDR2 YFSETQ. This CDR3 reads CASSQTGAHEQYF.

V is TRBV16 and J is TRBJ2-7; TCRdb selects TRBD2, and the lack of DNA leaves this call unchecked. This CDR3 spans 16 amino acids. In germline, CDR1 is KGHSY, CDR2 FQNENV. The CDR3 sequence is CASSLSGLATDYEQYF.

The chain carries TRBV28 and TRBJ2-2; TCRdb calls TRBD2, which cannot be checked without DNA. The CDR3 runs 16 residues. Germline CDR1 reads MDHEN; CDR2 reads SYDVKM. CDR3 residues: CASSLPSGTNTGELFF. The complete variable domain, with remaining parts taken from reference TRBV28 and TRBJ2-2, reads DVKVTQSSRYLVKRTGEKVFLECVQDMDHENMFWYRQDPGLGLRLIYFSYDVKMKEKGDIPEGYSVSREKKERFSLILESASTNQTSMYLCASSLPSGTNTGELFFGEGSRLTVL.

The chain links TRBV7-9 to TRBJ2-1; TCRdb's assignment of TRBD2 cannot be checked, as there is no DNA. In germline, CDR1 is SEHNR, CDR2 FQNEAQ (reference sequence). This CDR3 has 16 amino acids. This CDR3 is CASIPPGLAGWNEQFF.

The chain couples TRBV12-3 or TRBV12-4 to TRBJ2-1; the TCRdb call, TRBD2, lacks DNA for checking. The CDR3 has 15 residues. CDR3 sequence reads: CASSLGGGSDNEQFF.

This chain connects TRBV20-1 to TRBJ2-2; the D call from TCRdb, TRBD2, cannot be confirmed without DNA. In germline, CDR1 is DFQATT, CDR2 SNEGSKA (reference sequence). The CDR3 length is 15 residues. CDR3 sequence: CSADTQGPSSGELFF.

The rearrangement uses TRBV11-2 and TRBJ1-1; TCRdb indicates TRBD1, and absent DNA this call remains unverified. Looked up from germline, CDR1 is SGHAT and CDR2 is FQNNGV. The CDR3 is made up of 16 amino acids. The CDR3 reads CASSQTGGAPSTEAFF. Looking up the rest from reference TRBV11-2 and TRBJ1-1 gives the full variable domain: EAGVAQSPRYKIIEKRQSVAFWCNPISGHATLYWYQQILGQGPKLLIQFQNNGVVDDSQLPKDRFSAERLKGVDSTLKIQPAKLEDSAVYLCASSQTGGAPSTEAFFGQGTRLTVV.

This chain uses TRBV7-9 with TRBJ2-7; the D call from TCRdb, TRBD1, cannot be confirmed without DNA. The CDR3 loop spans 13 amino acids. The germline V gene encodes CDR1 SEHNR and CDR2 FQNEAQ (reference sequence). This CDR3 is CASSWASTYEQYF. Drawing the rest from reference TRBV7-9 and TRBJ2-7, the complete variable domain is DTGVSQNPRHKITKRGQNVTFRCDPISEHNRLYWYRQTLGQGPEFLTYFQNEAQLEKSRLLSDRFSAERPKGSFSTLEIQRTEQGDSAMYLCASSWASTYEQYFGPGTRLTVT.

The CDR3 region is CSVRGSRGPELFF. The rearrangement links TRBV29-1 to TRBJ2-2; the TCRdb call, TRBD1, lacks DNA for checking. Germline loops: CDR1 SQVTM, CDR2 ANQGSEA. The CDR3 has 13 amino acids.